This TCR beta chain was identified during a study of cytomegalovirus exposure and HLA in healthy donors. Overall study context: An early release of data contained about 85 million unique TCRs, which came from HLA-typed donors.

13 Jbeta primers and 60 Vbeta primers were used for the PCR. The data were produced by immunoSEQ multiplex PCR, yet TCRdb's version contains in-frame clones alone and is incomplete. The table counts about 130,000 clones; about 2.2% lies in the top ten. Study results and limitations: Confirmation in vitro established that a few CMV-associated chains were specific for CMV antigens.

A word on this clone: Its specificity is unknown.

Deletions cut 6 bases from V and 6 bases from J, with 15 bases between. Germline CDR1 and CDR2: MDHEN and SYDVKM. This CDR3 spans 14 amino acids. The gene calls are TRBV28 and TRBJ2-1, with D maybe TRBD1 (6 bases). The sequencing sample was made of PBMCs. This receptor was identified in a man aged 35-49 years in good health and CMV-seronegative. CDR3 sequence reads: CASRIGGDLNEQFF. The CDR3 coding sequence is TGTGCCAGCAGGATAGGGGGAGACCTCAATGAGCAGTTCTTC.